This T cell receptor beta chain was obtained from a study of blood T cell repertoires in COVID-19. This clone has only one observation. The protocol was immunoSEQ multiplex PCR, while the TCRdb copy is restricted to in-frame clones and leaves out a portion. Of just over 250,000 clones listed, around nine tenths are singletons. With V trimmed by 5 bases and J by 7 bases, 7 bases remained unmatched. The CDR3 loop spans 13 amino acids. CDR1 and CDR2 (germline): GTSNPN, SVGIG (reference sequence). The TCR was taken from a woman between 65 and 79 years old with COVID-19, enrolled during active disease. Sequencing was carried out using peripheral blood. The chain is built from TRBV30 and TRBJ1-4, with 7 bases identical to TRBD1. CDR3 loop: CAWDRARGEKLFF. The DNA of the CDR3 is TGTGCCTGGGACAGGGCGCGCGGTGAAAAACTGTTTTTT.